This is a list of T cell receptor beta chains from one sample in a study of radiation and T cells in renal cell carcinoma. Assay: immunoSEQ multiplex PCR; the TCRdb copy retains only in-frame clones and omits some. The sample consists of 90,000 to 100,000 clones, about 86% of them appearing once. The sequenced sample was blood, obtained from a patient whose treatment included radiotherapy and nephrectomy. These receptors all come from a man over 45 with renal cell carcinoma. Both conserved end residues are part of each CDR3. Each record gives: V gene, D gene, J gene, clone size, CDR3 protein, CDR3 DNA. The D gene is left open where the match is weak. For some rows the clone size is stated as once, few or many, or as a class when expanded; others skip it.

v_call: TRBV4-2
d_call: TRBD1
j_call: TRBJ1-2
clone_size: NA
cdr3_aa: CASSQETGIVNYGYTF
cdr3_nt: TGTGCCAGCAGCCAAGAGACAGGGATAGTGAACTATGGCTACACCTTC

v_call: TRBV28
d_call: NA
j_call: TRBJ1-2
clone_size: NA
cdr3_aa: CASSLDAANYGYTF
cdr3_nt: TGTGCCAGCAGTTTGGATGCGGCTAACTATGGCTACACCTTC

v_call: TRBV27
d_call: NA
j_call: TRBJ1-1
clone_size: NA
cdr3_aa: CASSFSQNTEAFF
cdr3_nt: TGTGCCAGCAGTTTTTCACAGAACACTGAAGCTTTCTTT

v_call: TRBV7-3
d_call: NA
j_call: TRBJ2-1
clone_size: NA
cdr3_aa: CASSLGRQQFF
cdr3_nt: TGTGCCAGCAGCTTAGGCCGACAGCAGTTCTTC

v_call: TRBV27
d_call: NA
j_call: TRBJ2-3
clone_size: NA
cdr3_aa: CASSLWVAGASTDTQYF
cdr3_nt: TGTGCCAGCAGTTTATGGGTGGCGGGTGCGAGCACAGATACGCAGTATTTT

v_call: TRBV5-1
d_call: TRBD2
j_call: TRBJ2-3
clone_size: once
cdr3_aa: CASSPGYGLAGGLSDTQYF
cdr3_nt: TGCGCCAGCAGCCCTGGTTACGGACTAGCGGGAGGGTTGTCAGATACGCAGTATTTT

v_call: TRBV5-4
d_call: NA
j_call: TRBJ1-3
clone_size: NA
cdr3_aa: CASSTGGHQSSGNTIYF
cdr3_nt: TGTGCCAGCAGCACCGGCGGGCATCAGAGCTCTGGAAACACCATATATTTT

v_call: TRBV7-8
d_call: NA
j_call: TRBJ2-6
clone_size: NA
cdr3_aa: CASSQVGSWANVLTF
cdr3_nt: TGTGCCAGCAGCCAAGTTGGTAGCTGGGCCAACGTCCTGACTTTC

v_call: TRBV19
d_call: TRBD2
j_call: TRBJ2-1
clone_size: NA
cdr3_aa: CASSITSGVRRNEQFF
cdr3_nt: TGTGCCAGTAGTATAACTAGCGGGGTGAGGCGAAATGAGCAGTTCTTC

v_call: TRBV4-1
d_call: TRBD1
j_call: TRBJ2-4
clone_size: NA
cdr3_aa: CASSQGTGRNIQYF
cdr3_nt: TGCGCCAGCAGCCAAGGGACAGGGAGGAACATTCAGTACTTC

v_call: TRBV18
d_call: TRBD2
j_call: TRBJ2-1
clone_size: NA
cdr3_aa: CASSPPPRGGHNEQFF
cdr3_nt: TGTGCCAGCTCACCACCCCCCCGGGGGGGTCACAATGAGCAGTTCTTC

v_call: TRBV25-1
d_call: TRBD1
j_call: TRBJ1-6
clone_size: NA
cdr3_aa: CASSARTGPSPLHF
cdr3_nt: TGTGCCAGCAGTGCCCGGACAGGGCCTTCACCCCTCCACTTT

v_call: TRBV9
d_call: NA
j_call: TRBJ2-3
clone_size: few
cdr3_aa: CASSVVLAGTQYF
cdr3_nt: TGTGCCAGCAGCGTAGTTCTAGCCGGTACGCAGTATTTT

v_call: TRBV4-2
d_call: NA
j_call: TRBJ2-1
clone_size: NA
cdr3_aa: CASSQRLGSYNEQFF
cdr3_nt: TGTGCCAGCAGCCAACGACTGGGCTCCTACAATGAGCAGTTCTTC

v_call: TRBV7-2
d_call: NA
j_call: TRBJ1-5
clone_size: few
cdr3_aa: CASSLWTAFGQPQHF
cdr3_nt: TGTGCCAGCAGCTTATGGACAGCATTCGGGCAGCCCCAGCATTTT

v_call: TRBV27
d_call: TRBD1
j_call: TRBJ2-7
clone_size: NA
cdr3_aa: CASSWTGDNEQYF
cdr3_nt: TGTGCCAGCAGTTGGACAGGGGACAACGAGCAGTACTTC

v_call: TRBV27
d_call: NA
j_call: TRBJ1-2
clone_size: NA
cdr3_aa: CASSTGGYGYTF
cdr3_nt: TGTGCCAGCAGTACTGGGGGGTATGGCTACACCTTC

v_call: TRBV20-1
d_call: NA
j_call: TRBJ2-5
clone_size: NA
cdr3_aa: CSAREGETQYF
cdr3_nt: TGCAGTGCTAGGGAGGGGGAGACCCAGTACTTC

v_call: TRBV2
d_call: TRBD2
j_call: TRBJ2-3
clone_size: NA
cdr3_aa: CASSRLAGGADTQYF
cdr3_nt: TGTGCCAGCAGTCGACTAGCGGGAGGGGCGGATACGCAGTATTTT